What follows is one T cell receptor (beta chain) and its context. Its cognate antigen is unknown. Terminally differentiated effector memory CD45RA+ cells were excluded by CCR7 positive selection of CD45RO-negative cells. Germline V gene sequence: CDR1 SGHAT, CDR2 FQNNGV. V lost 5 bases to trimming and J lost 12 bases, with 14 bases between them. The CDR3 covers 12 residues. The sample is drawn from a study of shared clonotypes between healthy human individuals. Points from the study as a whole: Sampling covered blood only; tissue repertoires likely differ.

Template for every sorted-subset replicate PCR totaled around 200 ng DNA, roughly 30,000 T cell genomes. Original data processing: ImmunoSEQ sequences covered only the junction and lacked quality scores; filtering therefore differed. The assay was immunoSEQ multiplex PCR, and TCRdb's table has in-frame clones only and misses some. V, J and clone size are taken as reported in that table, and D and trimming were inferred from the DNA itself. The table shows about 2.1 million clones, with about 93% occurring only once. The rearrangement links TRBV11-2 to TRBJ2-4, with D possibly matching TRBD2 (5 bases). Sequencing input: naive CD8+ T cells from PBMCs. The TCR comes from a man aged 18 to 30 in good health. Some clones in this sample may be carry-over from other donors' samples. The CDR3 loop is CASSTRSPSQYF. The CDR3 DNA sequence: TGTGCCAGCAGCACTAGGTCCCCCTCTCAGTACTTC. Based on the CDR3 plus reference TRBV11-2 and TRBJ2-4, the full variable domain is EAGVAQSPRYKIIEKRQSVAFWCNPISGHATLYWYQQILGQGPKLLIQFQNNGVVDDSQLPKDRFSAERLKGVDSTLKIQPAKLEDSAVYLCASSTRSPSQYFGAGTRLSVL.